Following are 6 T cell receptor beta chains from one sample sequenced in a study of identifying expanded T cells in peripheral blood. Clones were read by immunoSEQ multiplex PCR, and TCRdb kept only the in-frame ones, dropping some. This sample has about 130,000 clones, with 70% to 90% found just once. The material sequenced was blood. The receptors were gathered from a person aged 18-69 years in good health.

The rearrangement links TRBV7-7 to TRBJ2-5; D uncertain. Germline loops: CDR1 SSHAT, CDR2 FNYEAQ (reference sequence). The CDR3 sequence is 13 residues long. Trimming took 1 base from V and 1 from J, leaving 4 bases between them. CDR3 bases: TGTGCCAGCAGCTTAGGCGGCCAAGAGACCCAGTACTTC. Its translation is CASSLGGQETQYF.

The J gene is TRBJ1-4, the V gene TRBV6-1; 8 nucleotides agree with TRBD1. The CDR3 totals 14 residues. Germline V CDR1 and CDR2: MNHNS, SASEGT. The V gene end was trimmed by 8 bases and the J gene end by 8 bases; junction bases not matched to a gene: 10. Here the CDR3 reads CASDKGQATEKLFF. The CDR3 DNA follows: TGTGCCAGCGATAAGGGACAGGCGACGGAAAAACTGTTTTTT.

The chain couples TRBV7-9 to TRBJ2-3, with TRBD2 identical over 12 bases. The germline CDR1 and CDR2 sequences are SEHNR and FQNEAQ (reference sequence). This CDR3 region has 18 residues. V was clipped by 2 bases and J by 7 bases; unmatched bases: 13. CDR3 sequence reads: CASSLPPRLAGAVNTQYF. The CDR3 DNA is TGTGCCAGCAGCTTACCCCCGCGACTAGCGGGGGCGGTAAATACGCAGTATTTT.

The chain carries TRBV5-6 and TRBJ1-5; 7 nucleotides match TRBD1. Germline CDR1 and CDR2: SGHDT and YYEEEE. This CDR3 spans 16 amino acids. J lost 4 bases, V lost 3 bases, and 10 bases had no gene match. CDR3 amino acids: CASSSYSGTDNQPQHF. In nucleotides, the CDR3 is TGTGCCAGCAGCTCGTACTCGGGGACAGATAATCAGCCCCAGCATTTT.

Comments on this clone: Because the CDR3's place on the DNA is in doubt, the DNA is left out and the CDR3 is given as listed by TCRdb. The chain recombines TRBV6-6 with TRBJ1-3. The CDR3 totals 15 residues, both ends included. In germline, CDR1 is MNHNY, CDR2 SVGAGI (reference sequence). CDR3 sequence reads: CASSSSWSSGNTIYF.

This clone came up once. V and J are TRBV28 and TRBJ2-7, with 8 bases lining up with TRBD2. This CDR3 comprises 14 residues. V was pared by 7 bases and J by 4 bases, with 9 bases of the junction left unmatched. Germline V lookup: CDR1 MDHEN, CDR2 SYDVKM. The CDR3 protein is CASTLAGVEYEQYF. CDR3 sequence (DNA): TGTGCCAGCACCCTAGCGGGTGTTGAGTACGAGCAGTACTTC.